The source of this T cell receptor beta chain is a study of blood T cell repertoires in COVID-19. At the level of the study: Specimens from acute and convalescent COVID-19 originated in the United States, Italy and Spain.

V lost 1 base and J 2 bases, leaving 5 bases between the germline ends. This CDR3 is 13 amino acids long. CDR1 LNHDA and CDR2 SQIVND come from the germline V gene (reference sequence). Profiling relied on immunoSEQ multiplex PCR, and the TCRdb table lists in-frame clones only, not all of them. The sample contains about 50,000 clones, less than 80% of which appear only once. This TCR was sampled from a man aged 65-85 years with acute or convalescent COVID-19. Sequencing was done on a sample of peripheral blood. This rearrangement joins TRBV19 to TRBJ1-1, with D hard to call. The CDR3 loop is CASSIGQNTEAFF. The CDR3 nucleotides are TGTGCCAGTAGTATAGGACAAAACACTGAAGCTTTCTTT.